One T cell receptor (beta chain) is described in this entry. The sample is drawn from a study of OX40 agonist ivuxolimab in advanced cancers. Study-wide context: Those treated in dose escalation had hepatocellular carcinoma, melanoma, renal cell cancer or head and neck cancer.

Sequencing used immunoSEQ multiplex PCR; TCRdb keeps in-frame clones, though not all of them. The sample gives around 83,000 clones, approximately 88% of which show up once; 3.5% to 5% is in the top ten. The V gene's germline CDR1 is SGHRS and CDR2 YFSETQ. Trimming took 1 base from V and 5 from J, leaving 14 bases between them. This CDR3 spans 15 amino acids. The chain has TRBV5-1 and TRBJ2-3, with D unclear. The specimen comprised CD4+ or CD8+ T cells sorted from blood, sampled in a trial of the OX40 agonist ivuxolimab. This clonotype was sampled from an adult with an advanced solid tumor such as melanoma, head and neck, liver or kidney cancer. CDR3 DNA sequence: TGCGCCAGCAGCTTGTTCTGGGCCTCAGGAGATACGCAGTATTTT. Its translation: CASSLFWASGDTQYF. The complete variable domain, with remaining parts taken from reference TRBV5-1 and TRBJ2-3, reads KAGVTQTPRYLIKTRGQQVTLSCSPISGHRSVSWYQQTPGQGLQFLFEYFSETQRNKGNFPGRFSGRQFSNSRSEMNVSTLELGDSALYLCASSLFWASGDTQYFGPGTRLTVL.